This T cell receptor (beta chain) was documented in a study of blood T cell repertoires in COVID-19. Study-wide background: The study drew acute and convalescent COVID-19 samples from the United States, Italy and Spain. T cells, B-cell-depleted T cells, or PBMCs provided the cDNA or gDNA that served as material.

In the authors' methods: Amplification from reference gene primers served as the basis for estimated nucleated cell counts. The assay was immunoSEQ multiplex PCR, and TCRdb's table has in-frame clones only and misses some. The V and J calls and the clone size are those of that table, but D and trimming were determined from the DNA. The sample consists of about 220,000 clones, around 84% of them appearing once. Sequencing was performed on peripheral blood. This TCR was sampled from a woman aged 55-75 years who had recovered from COVID-19.

For the CDR3, the DNA is TGTGCCAGCAGCTCTCACCGGGACAGGGGATCGTGTCAGCCCCAGCATTTT. It yields the protein CASSSHRDRGSCQPQHF. The rearrangement uses TRBV3-1 (or the pseudogene TRBV3-2) and TRBJ1-5; 10 positions match TRBD1. This CDR3 is 17 amino acids long. In germline, CDR1 is LGHDT, CDR2 YNNKEL (reference sequence). The V and J ends lost 5 bases and 6 bases, in that order; junction bases with no gene match: 13.